This is a list of T cell receptor beta chains from one sample in a study of blood T cell repertoires in COVID-19. Measured with immunoSEQ multiplex PCR; TCRdb has only the in-frame clones, and not every one. The top ten clones hold approximately 2% of a sample with about 440,000 clones, approximately 90% of them seen once. The sequenced material came from PBMCs or T cells enriched from blood (not recorded which). The receptors were gathered from a woman aged 18 to 35 with acute COVID-19. The CDR3 runs from the conserved cysteine through the conserved F or W. The D gene is left open where the match is weak. Only some rows state a clone size, as once, few, many or a class for expanded clones.

length	J	size	D	V	DNA	CDR3
14	TRBJ1-2	NA	NA	TRBV11-2	TGTGCCAGCAGCAAGCGGGACTTGGACTATGGCTACACCTTC	CASSKRDLDYGYTF
13	TRBJ1-2	NA	TRBD1	TRBV2	TGTGCCAGCAGGGGGGACAGTCACTATGGCTACACCTTC	CASRGDSHYGYTF
14	TRBJ1-5	once	NA	TRBV7-2	TGTGCCAGCAGCTCGTCGGTTAGCAATCAGCCCCAGCATTTT	CASSSSVSNQPQHF
15	TRBJ2-1	NA	TRBD1	TRBV11-3	TGTGCCAGCAGTAGGACAGGGGGATTCATTAGTGAGCAGTTCTTC	CASSRTGGFISEQFF
15	TRBJ2-2	NA	TRBD2	TRBV5-5	TGTGCCAGCAGGCTTGGACTAGAGATCGTCGGGGAGCTGTTTTTT	CASRLGLEIVGELFF
16	TRBJ2-5	NA	NA	TRBV12-1	TGTGCCAGCAGCTTCGGGGACAGGCGCTCCCAAGAGACCCAGTACTTC	CASSFGDRRSQETQYF
16	TRBJ1-5	NA	NA	TRBV5-8	TGTGCCACCGGGATAGGTACGGGCAGAGGCAATCAGCCCCAGCATTTT	CATGIGTGRGNQPQHF
13	TRBJ1-1	few	NA	TRBV18	TGTGCCAGCTCACCAGAGGAGGGCACTGAAGCTTTCTTT	CASSPEEGTEAFF
11	TRBJ1-1	few	TRBD1	TRBV20-1	TGCAGTGCTAGGGCACAGGGGCAAGGTTTCTTT	CSARAQGQGFF
13	TRBJ2-5	NA	TRBD1	TRBV12-5	TGTGCTAGTAGCCAGGGGGCCGGTGAGACCCAGTACTTC	CASSQGAGETQYF
15	TRBJ2-7	NA	NA	TRBV4-1	TGCGCCAGCAGCCATCTTCTAGCAAACTCCTACGAGCAGTACTTC	CASSHLLANSYEQYF
13	TRBJ1-2	NA	TRBD1	TRBV28	TGTGCCAGCAGTCGGGACAGGAACTATGGCTACACCTTC	CASSRDRNYGYTF
19	TRBJ1-6	once	TRBD1	TRBV19	TGTGCCAGTAGTATAGAACAGGGGGCGAGAGGCTCCTATAATTCACCCCTCCACTTT	CASSIEQGARGSYNSPLHF
17	TRBJ1-4	NA	NA	TRBV4-3	TGCGCCAGCAGCCAAGAATGGGAGGGAGATTGGAATGAAAAACTGTTTTTT	CASSQEWEGDWNEKLFF
14	TRBJ1-1	few	NA	TRBV5-4	TGTGCCAGCAGCTTGGACAGGCGTTACACTGAAGCTTTCTTT	CASSLDRRYTEAFF
15	TRBJ2-7	NA	NA	TRBV7-3	TGTGCCAGCAGCCCCGGGGCTAGCGTTTCCTACGAGCAGTACTTC	CASSPGASVSYEQYF
14	TRBJ1-4	NA	NA	TRBV25-1	TGTGCCAGCAGTGAGATCTTCGAGGGTGAAAAACTGTTTTTT	CASSEIFEGEKLFF
13	TRBJ1-2	NA	NA	TRBV20-1	TGCAGTGCTAGTGGTCCAGATAACTATGGCTACACCTTC	CSASGPDNYGYTF
16	TRBJ1-1	NA	NA	TRBV5-4	TGTGCCAGCAGCTCGGCCTCGACAGATGGTGGCACTGAAGCTTTCTTT	CASSSASTDGGTEAFF
16	TRBJ2-7	NA	TRBD2	TRBV20-1	TGCAGTGCTAATGATTTTGCGGGAGGACGTATATACGAGCAGTACTTC	CSANDFAGGRIYEQYF
14	TRBJ2-2	NA	NA	TRBV19	TGTGCCAGTAGTCAGGCAGCAGCAACCGGGGAGCTGTTTTTT	CASSQAAATGELFF
14	TRBJ2-2	NA	NA	TRBV27	TGTGCCAGCAGTTTTCAGGGGAACACCGGGGAGCTGTTTTTT	CASSFQGNTGELFF
14	TRBJ1-4	NA	NA	TRBV27	TGTGCCAGCAGTTTTTCGACAGGTAATGAAAAACTGTTTTTT	CASSFSTGNEKLFF
14	TRBJ1-1	NA	NA	TRBV3-1/TRBV3-2	TGTGCCAGCAGCCTCGACAGTCGGAGAACTGAAGCTTTCTTT	CASSLDSRRTEAFF